A single sample gave rise to the 2 T cell receptor beta chains below, sequenced in a study of blood T cell repertoires in COVID-19. The protocol was immunoSEQ multiplex PCR, while the TCRdb copy is restricted to in-frame clones and leaves out a portion. This sample yields fewer than 250,000 clones, of which around four fifths are seen a single time; 2% to 3% belongs to the top ten. Sequencing was done on a sample of peripheral blood. These receptors originate from a woman aged 40 to 50 with active or convalescent COVID-19.

CDR3 coding DNA: TGTGCCAGCAGTGATCCAGGAAGCTCCTATAATTCACCCCTCCACTTT. Protein: CASSDPGSSYNSPLHF. The chain employs TRBV2 and TRBJ1-6; D ambiguous. CDR3 size: 16 residues. The germline V and J ends were trimmed by 3 bases and 0 bases, with 9 bases remaining between them. Germline V gives CDR1 SNHLY, CDR2 FYNNEI.

The chain recombines TRBV19 with TRBJ2-2, with 7 bases that match TRBD2. The J segment lost 4 bases and the V segment lost 3 bases, leaving 5 bases of the junction unmatched. The CDR3 spans 15 residues. Germline V gives CDR1 LNHDA, CDR2 SQIVND (reference sequence). The CDR3 loop is CASSILPGGTGELFF. The CDR3 DNA reads as TGTGCCAGTAGTATCTTACCGGGGGGCACCGGGGAGCTGTTTTTT.